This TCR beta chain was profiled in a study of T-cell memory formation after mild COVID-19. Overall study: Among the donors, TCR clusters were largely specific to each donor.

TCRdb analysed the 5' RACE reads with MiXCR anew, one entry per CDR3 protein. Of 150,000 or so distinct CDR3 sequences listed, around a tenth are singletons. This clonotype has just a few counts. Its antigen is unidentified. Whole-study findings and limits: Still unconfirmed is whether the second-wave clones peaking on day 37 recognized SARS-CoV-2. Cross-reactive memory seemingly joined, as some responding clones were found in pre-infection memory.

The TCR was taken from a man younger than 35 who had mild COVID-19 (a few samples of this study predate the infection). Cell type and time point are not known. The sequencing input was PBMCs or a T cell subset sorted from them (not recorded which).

In DNA, the CDR3 is TGTGCCAGCAGCCGGACTAGCGTTACGGAGACCCAGTACTTC. Its protein product is CASSRTSVTETQYF. This sequence joins TRBV7-2 and TRBJ2-5; 9 bases align to TRBD2. Germline-derived CDR1 and CDR2 are SGHTA and FQGNSA. The CDR3 length is 14 residues. Trimming took 5 bases from V and 5 from J; bases not matched to a gene: 6.